The 27 T cell receptor beta chains below were found in one sample sequenced in a study of blood T cell repertoires in COVID-19. This table comes from immunoSEQ multiplex PCR, and its TCRdb copy is limited to in-frame clones, with some not included. Of tens of thousands of clones in the sample, roughly 87% were seen once. Sequencing was performed on peripheral blood. Every receptor here comes from a man aged 50 or older with COVID-19, enrolled during active disease.

The chain uses TRBV15 and TRBJ2-2; D call uncertain. CDR3 length: 16 amino acids. Per the germline V gene, CDR1 is LNHNV and CDR2 is YYDKDF (reference sequence). Between the trimmed V and J ends, which lost 3 bases and 0 bases, there was a span of 11 bases. The CDR3 DNA follows: TGTGCCACCAGCAGGGGCCTCGCCGCGAACACCGGGGAGCTGTTTTTT. Protein sequence: CATSRGLAANTGELFF. The full variable domain, with the rest looked up from reference TRBV15 and TRBJ2-2, is DAMVIQNPRYQVTQFGKPVTLSCSQTLNHNVMYWYQQKSSQAPKLLFHYYDKDFNNEADTPDNFQSRRPNTSFCFLDIRSPGLGDTAMYLCATSRGLAANTGELFFGEGSRLTVL.

V is TRBV18 and J is TRBJ2-7; D may be TRBD2 (6 bases). Trimming stripped 5 bases from V and 4 bases from J, with 15 bases between. The V gene's germline CDR1 is KGHSH and CDR2 LQKENI. CDR3 size: 14 residues. CDR3 bases: TGTGCCAGCTCAGACTTACCTAGCGCGTACGAGCAGTACTTC. Protein: CASSDLPSAYEQYF.

This chain links TRBV3-1 (or the pseudogene TRBV3-2) with TRBJ2-7; 9 nucleotides align to TRBD1. J was trimmed by 3 bases and V by 0 bases; bases with no gene match: 3. The CDR3 contains 15 residues. From germline, CDR1 is LGHDT and CDR2 YNNKEL (reference sequence). The CDR3 sequence: CASSQDGQGLYEQYF. Here the CDR3 DNA reads TGTGCCAGCAGCCAAGATGGACAGGGGCTCTACGAGCAGTACTTC.

The V call is TRBV6-6, the J call TRBJ2-1; TRBD2 aligns across 8 bases. The CDR3 has 17 amino acids. Trimming cost V 5 bases and J 4 bases; bases outside gene matches: 13. The V gene's germline CDR1 is MNHNY and CDR2 SVGAGI (reference sequence). CDR3 loop: CASSPFPSLAGYNEQFF. The CDR3 bases are TGTGCCAGCAGTCCTTTTCCAAGCCTAGCGGGTTACAATGAGCAGTTCTTC.

The chain joins TRBV28 to TRBJ2-7; 12 nucleotides line up with TRBD2. Germline values: CDR1 MDHEN, CDR2 SYDVKM. CDR3 length: 14 amino acids. Trimming cost V 6 bases and J 2 bases; bases outside gene matches: 2. This CDR3 reads CASRLAGGPYEQYF. For the CDR3, the DNA is TGTGCCAGCAGGCTAGCGGGAGGGCCCTACGAGCAGTACTTC.

V is TRBV20-1 and J is TRBJ1-5; 9 bases are a match to TRBD1. The junction had 3 bases not matched to a gene; V was cut back by 3 bases and J by 3 bases. This CDR3 comprises 14 residues. Germline lookup yields CDR1 DFQATT and CDR2 SNEGSKA (reference sequence). CDR3 nucleotides: TGCAGTGCTAGTGGGGACAGGGACAATCAGCCCCAGCATTTT. Protein: CSASGDRDNQPQHF.

Points on this clone: Relative to the germline gene, one junction end is altered; a read error may explain this. This CDR3 reads CASSFSSTDTQYF. In nucleotides, the CDR3 is TGTGCTAGCAGCTTCTCTAGCACAGATACGCAGTATTTT. The gene calls are TRBV7-7 and TRBJ2-3; D is unclear. Germline assignment: CDR1 SSHAT and CDR2 FNYEAQ (reference sequence). CDR3 size: 13 residues.

The rearrangement uses TRBV7-2 and TRBJ1-1; 10 nucleotides match TRBD1. Trimming removed 5 bases from V and 13 bases from J; junction bases left unmatched: 10. The CDR3 has 13 residues. Per germline, CDR1 SGHTA and CDR2 FQGNSA. In nucleotides, the CDR3 is TGTGCCAGCAGCGCGCACCCCGGACAGGGGGTTTTCTTT. Its translation: CASSAHPGQGVFF.

The chain has TRBV6-1 and TRBJ1-3, with D possibly being TRBD1 (5 bases). Germline CDR1 MNHNS, CDR2 SASEGT. The CDR3 covers 14 residues. The germline V and J ends were trimmed by 1 base and 4 bases, with 8 bases remaining between them. The DNA of the CDR3 is TGTGCCAGCAGTGAAGGTTACAGGGGAAACACCATATATTTT. As protein: CASSEGYRGNTIYF.

CDR3 in amino acids: CASSQGASGASYEQYF. In DNA form, the CDR3 reads TGCGCCAGCAGCCAGGGCGCTAGCGGGGCCTCCTACGAGCAGTACTTC. The chain carries TRBV4-3 and TRBJ2-7; 9 bases match TRBD2. V lost 3 bases to trimming and J lost 0 bases; unmatched junction nucleotides: 6. The CDR3 contains 16 residues. Germline V gene lookup returns CDR1 LGHNA and CDR2 YSLEER.

The gene calls are TRBV5-8 and TRBJ2-3; weak D call: TRBD2 (5 bases). The V gene lost 0 bases and the J gene lost 0 bases, with 14 bases spanning the gap. Germline loops: CDR1 SGHTS, CDR2 YDEGEE. This CDR3 spans 17 amino acids. In DNA form, the CDR3 reads TGTGCCAGCAGCTTGGCTATGCGGGTCTCTAGCACAGATACGCAGTATTTT. Translation: CASSLAMRVSSTDTQYF.

The chain is built from TRBV28 and TRBJ2-1, with D perhaps matching TRBD2 (5 bases). Germline assignment: CDR1 MDHEN and CDR2 SYDVKM. The CDR3 consists of 15 residues. Trimming pared 3 bases from V and 3 bases from J, leaving 12 bases between. The CDR3 spells CASSFLVGDYNEQFF. Written as DNA, the CDR3 is TGTGCCAGCAGTTTCCTCGTCGGGGACTACAATGAGCAGTTCTTC. Looking up the rest from reference TRBV28 and TRBJ2-1 gives the full variable domain: DVKVTQSSRYLVKRTGEKVFLECVQDMDHENMFWYRQDPGLGLRLIYFSYDVKMKEKGDIPEGYSVSREKKERFSLILESASTNQTSMYLCASSFLVGDYNEQFFGPGTRLTVL.

The V call is TRBV5-1, the J call TRBJ2-7, with D perhaps TRBD2 (6 bases). Trimming shortened V by 7 bases and J by 5 bases, and 19 bases separated the two germline ends. The CDR3 extends over 14 amino acids. Per the germline V gene, CDR1 is SGHRS and CDR2 is YFSETQ. The CDR3: CASRAGPQSNEQYF. The DNA for the CDR3 is TGCGCCAGCCGGGCGGGACCACAATCTAACGAGCAGTACTTC.

The chain combines TRBV7-8 with TRBJ2-3; 7 nucleotides line up with TRBD2. Trimming removed 5 bases from V and 0 bases from J; junction bases left unmatched: 8. The CDR3 extends over 16 amino acids. Germline-derived CDR1 and CDR2 are SGHVS and FQNEAQ. The CDR3 DNA is TGTGCCAGCAGCCGCCAGCGGGACCCAAGCACAGATACGCAGTATTTT. It is translated as CASSRQRDPSTDTQYF.

J is TRBJ1-6 and V is TRBV7-2; D is unresolved. The CDR3 length is 17 residues. Germline loops: CDR1 SGHTA, CDR2 FQGNSA. The ends were cut back, 5 bases at V and 10 bases at J, with 24 bases in the middle. CDR3 protein: CASSGPQGSSNRSPLHF. CDR3 bases: TGTGCCAGCAGCGGGCCCCAAGGCTCGAGCAATCGGTCACCCCTCCACTTT.

The gene calls are TRBV4-1 and TRBJ2-7; 8 bases are shared with TRBD2. V shed 4 bases and J 7 bases; nucleotides not matched to a gene: 12. The CDR3 is 15 residues long. Germline-derived CDR1 and CDR2 are MGHRA and YSYEKL. Written as DNA, the CDR3 is TGCGCCAGCAGCCTTCAGGGACGGGGGGGTAATGAGCAGTACTTC. It translates to CASSLQGRGGNEQYF.

There are a few counts of this clone. The chain has TRBV5-1 and TRBJ1-1; 7 positions agree with TRBD1. Germline V gene data show CDR1 as SGHRS and CDR2 as YFSETQ. This CDR3 has 16 residues. V gave up 7 bases and J gave up 0 bases; unmatched junction bases: 12. The CDR3 DNA is TGCGCCAGCGGTCCGGGACAGACTTTTCTGAACACTGAAGCTTTCTTT. This translates into CASGPGQTFLNTEAFF.

The chain has TRBV6-2 or TRBV6-3 and TRBJ1-1; 9 bases align to TRBD1. The CDR3 contains 11 residues. Per germline, CDR1 MNHEY and CDR2 SVGEGT. J was trimmed by 11 bases and V by 5 bases; bases with no gene match: 3. The CDR3 sequence: CASSDGQGAFF. The CDR3 DNA sequence: TGTGCCAGCAGTGACGGACAGGGGGCTTTCTTT.

The chain combines TRBV4-3 with TRBJ2-1; D is possibly TRBD1 (6 bases). V was shortened by 4 bases and J by 2 bases, with 12 bases between the two germline ends. Germline V gene data show CDR1 as LGHNA and CDR2 as YSLEER. The CDR3 totals 15 residues. The CDR3 is CASSPTGSPYNEQFF. The DNA of the CDR3 is TGCGCCAGCAGCCCCACAGGGTCCCCCTACAATGAGCAGTTCTTC.

This rearrangement joins TRBV2 to TRBJ1-2; 7 bases fit TRBD1. V was clipped by 4 bases and J by 5 bases; unmatched bases: 7. The CDR3 has 14 amino acids. CDR1 and CDR2 from the germline V gene are SNHLY and FYNNEI. CDR3 amino acids: CASSGGRGLYGYTF. CDR3 nucleotides: TGTGCCAGCAGTGGGGGCAGGGGGTTATATGGCTACACCTTC.

The gene calls are TRBV5-1 and TRBJ1-3; weak D call: TRBD1 (5 bases). The V end was cut by 6 bases, the J end by 0 bases, with 10 bases between. The CDR3 contains 14 residues. Germline V CDR1 and CDR2: SGHRS, YFSETQ. The DNA for the CDR3 is TGCGCCAGCACACCCGACAGCTCTGGAAACACCATATATTTT. Protein sequence: CASTPDSSGNTIYF.

The chain's CDR3 is CASSIQGAGHGYTF. In DNA form, the CDR3 reads TGTGCCAGCAGTATCCAGGGGGCGGGCCATGGCTACACCTTC. The V call is TRBV6-5, the J call TRBJ1-2; 8 bases line up with TRBD1. Trimming removed 5 bases from V and 6 bases from J; junction bases left unmatched: 8. The CDR3 consists of 14 residues. Germline CDR1 is MNHEY and CDR2 is SVGAGI.

V is TRBV11-3 and J is TRBJ2-2; 8 positions agree with TRBD1. Germline CDR1 reads SGHNT; CDR2 reads YENEEA. This CDR3 comprises 17 residues. V trimming: 1 base; J trimming: 2 bases; junction bases outside the gene matches: 6. In nucleotides, the CDR3 is TGTGCCAGCAGCTTAGCGATCGGACAGGGCAACACCGGGGAGCTGTTTTTT. Its translation is CASSLAIGQGNTGELFF.

This chain connects TRBV30 to TRBJ1-2; TRBD1 matches 8 bases. The CDR3 sequence is 13 residues long. The ends lost 3 bases at V and 4 bases at J; junction bases unmatched: 4. Germline CDR1 and CDR2: GTSNPN and SVGIG (reference sequence). The CDR3 sequence is CAWSGGTGYGYTF. DNA of the CDR3: TGTGCCTGGAGCGGAGGGACAGGCTATGGCTACACCTTC.

The rearrangement links TRBV7-2 to TRBJ2-1; 12 bases fit TRBD2. The CDR3 is 16 amino acids. V gave up 5 bases and J gave up 7 bases; unmatched junction bases: 9. From germline, CDR1 is SGHTA and CDR2 FQGNSA. This chain's CDR3 is CASSLLAGGGVNEQFF. In nucleotides, the CDR3 is TGTGCCAGCAGCCTACTAGCGGGAGGAGGTGTAAATGAGCAGTTCTTC. The full variable domain, completed using reference TRBV7-2 and TRBJ2-1, is GAGVSQSPSNKVTEKGKDVELRCDPISGHTALYWYRQSLGQGLEFLIYFQGNSAPDKSGLPSDRFSAERTGGSVSTLTIQRTQQEDSAVYLCASSLLAGGGVNEQFFGPGTRLTVL.

The J gene is TRBJ1-6, the V gene TRBV3-1 (or the pseudogene TRBV3-2), with TRBD1 matching over 8 bases. This CDR3 has 15 residues. Losses at the gene ends were 4 bases for V and 9 bases for J; bases not matched to a gene: 8. Germline V gene sequence: CDR1 LGHDT, CDR2 YNNKEL (reference sequence). CDR3 nucleotides: TGTGCCAGCAGCCCGGGACAGGTTCTCACTTCACCCCTCCACTTT. It translates to CASSPGQVLTSPLHF.

The V and J genes are TRBV2 and TRBJ1-4, with 10 bases lining up with TRBD1. CDR1 and CDR2 (germline): SNHLY, FYNNEI. Unmatched junction bases numbered 5, after V lost 2 bases and J lost 8 bases. This CDR3 is built from 15 residues. The CDR3 sequence: CASSESRDRGEKLFF. For the CDR3, the DNA is TGTGCCAGCAGTGAATCCCGGGACAGGGGCGAAAAACTGTTTTTT.